The source of this TCR beta chain is a study of CD8 T cells in ankylosing spondylitis. Broader study findings: Blood from ankylosing spondylitis patients appeared to carry a characteristic roughly 8-variant TCR beta motif.

TCRdb redid the calling of the 5' RACE reads with MiXCR, one entry per CDR3 protein. This table has some 240,000 distinct CDR3 sequences, around 7.8% appearing once. This clonotype was counted a few times. Its antigen is not identified. This CDR3 has 16 amino acids. CDR1 LGHNA and CDR2 YNFKEQ come from the germline V gene. V dropped 1 base and J dropped 1 base, with 11 bases sitting between them. The receptor's source is a male donor with ankylosing spondylitis or in good health (not recorded which). Input material: blood, either unsorted or a sorted T cell fraction (not recorded which). This chain joins TRBV4-2 and TRBJ2-1; possible D gene TRBD2, 6 bases. The CDR3 spells CASSQGRGRSYNEQFF. Written as DNA, the CDR3 is TGTGCCAGCAGCCAAGGGCGGGGCCGGTCCTACAATGAGCAGTTCTTC.